This TCR beta chain stems from a study of shared clonotypes between healthy human individuals. At the level of the study: Each donor had three CD4 naive, three CD4 memory, two CD8 naive and one CD8 memory plate.

V lost 3 bases, J lost 1 base, and 5 bases lay in between. In germline, CDR1 is SGHTA, CDR2 FQGTGA. The CDR3 runs to 13 residues. CD45RA+ naive and CD45RA-negative memory subsets were separated from CD4+ cells. Produced via immunoSEQ multiplex PCR; TCRdb's table is partial and in-frame only. The sample lists hundreds of thousands of clones; approximately 97% were seen once. Study findings and constraints: The genetic and exposure-history diversity represented was limited by few donors.

Turning to this clone: As yet, its antigen is unknown.

The gene calls are TRBV7-3 and TRBJ2-3; D remains unclear. The sequenced material came from naive CD4+ T cells sorted from blood. As to subset: CD45RA+ positively selected. The TCR originated in a woman in her 30s in good health. The CDR3 spells CASSFSGTDTQYF. The DNA for the CDR3 is TGTGCCAGCAGCTTTTCGGGCACAGATACGCAGTATTTT.